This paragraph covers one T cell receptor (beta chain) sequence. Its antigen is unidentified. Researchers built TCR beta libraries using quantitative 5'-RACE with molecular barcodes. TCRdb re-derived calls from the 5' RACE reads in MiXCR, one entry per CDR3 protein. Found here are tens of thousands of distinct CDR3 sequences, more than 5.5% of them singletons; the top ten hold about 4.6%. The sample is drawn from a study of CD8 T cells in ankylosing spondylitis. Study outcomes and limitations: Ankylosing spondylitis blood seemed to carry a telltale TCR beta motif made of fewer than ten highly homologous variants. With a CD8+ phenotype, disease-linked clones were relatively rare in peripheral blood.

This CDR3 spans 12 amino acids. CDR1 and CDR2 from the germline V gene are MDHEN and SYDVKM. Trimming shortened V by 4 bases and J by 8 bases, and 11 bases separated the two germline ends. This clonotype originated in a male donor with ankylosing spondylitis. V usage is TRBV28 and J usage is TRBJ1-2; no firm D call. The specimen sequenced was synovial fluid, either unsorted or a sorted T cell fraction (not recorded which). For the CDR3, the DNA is TGTGCCAGCAGTTCCCCAGCGGTGGGCTACACCTTC. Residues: CASSSPAVGYTF.